Reported below is one T cell receptor beta chain. Its target is unknown. This sample was taken from a study of T cell responses to AZD1222 COVID-19 vaccine. Study at large: Pooled together were second doses at about 4 or about 12 weeks. Study conclusions and caveats: Females outnumbered males among donors, who were mostly white British; clonal diversity was possibly underestimated. CD4 TCRs associated with vaccination spanned spike, dominating at 160-218 and 743-854.

Data came from immunoSEQ multiplex PCR; TCRdb stores just in-frame clones and leaves some out. The sample comprises around 120,000 clones, 90% of which are singletons, and around 7.2% rests with the top ten. The CDR3 consists of 15 residues. Deletions cut 5 bases from V and 2 bases from J, with 14 bases between. Germline-derived CDR1 and CDR2 are SGHRS and YFSETQ. This TCR was sampled from an adult in good health. The source was peripheral blood, collected on day 0 of AZD1222 vaccination. The chain combines TRBV5-1 with TRBJ2-1; D remains ambiguous. CDR3 sequence (DNA): TGCGCCAGCAGGAGGTACCTGGCTACCTACAATGAGCAGTTCTTC. This translates into CASRRYLATYNEQFF.